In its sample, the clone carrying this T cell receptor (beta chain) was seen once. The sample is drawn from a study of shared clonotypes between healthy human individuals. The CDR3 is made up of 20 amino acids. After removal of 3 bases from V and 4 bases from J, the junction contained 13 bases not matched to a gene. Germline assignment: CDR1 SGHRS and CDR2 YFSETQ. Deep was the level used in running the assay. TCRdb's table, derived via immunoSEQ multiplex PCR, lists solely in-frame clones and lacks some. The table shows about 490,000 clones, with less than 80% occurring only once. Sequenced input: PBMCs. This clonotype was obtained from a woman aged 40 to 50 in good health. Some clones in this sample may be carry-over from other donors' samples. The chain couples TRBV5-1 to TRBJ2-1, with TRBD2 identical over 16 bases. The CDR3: CASSSSGTSGRASFYNEQFF. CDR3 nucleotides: TGCGCCAGCAGCTCATCCGGGACTAGCGGGAGGGCCTCTTTTTACAATGAGCAGTTCTTC.